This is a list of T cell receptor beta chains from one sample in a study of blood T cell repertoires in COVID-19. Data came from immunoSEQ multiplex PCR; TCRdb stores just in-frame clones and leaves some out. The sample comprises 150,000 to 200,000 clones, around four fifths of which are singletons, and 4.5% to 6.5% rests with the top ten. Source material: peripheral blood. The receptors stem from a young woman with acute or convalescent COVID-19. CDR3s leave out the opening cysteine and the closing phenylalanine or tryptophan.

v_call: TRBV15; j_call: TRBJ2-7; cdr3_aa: ATSRETGGGYEQY
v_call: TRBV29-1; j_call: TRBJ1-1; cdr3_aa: SVVGGNTEAF
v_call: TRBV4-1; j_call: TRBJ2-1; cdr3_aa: ASVRLAGANSNNEQF
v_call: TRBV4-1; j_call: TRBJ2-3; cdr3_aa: ASSQVTSGGTDTQY
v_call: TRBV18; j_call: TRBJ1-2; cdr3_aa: ASSQGTAANYGYT
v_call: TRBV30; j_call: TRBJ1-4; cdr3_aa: AWVDKGTTNEKLF
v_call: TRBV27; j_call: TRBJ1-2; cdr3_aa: ASSLSRVSYGYT
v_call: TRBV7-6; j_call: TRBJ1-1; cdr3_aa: ASSLGLGGANTEAF
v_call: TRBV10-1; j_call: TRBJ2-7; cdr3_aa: ASSPDLDYEQY
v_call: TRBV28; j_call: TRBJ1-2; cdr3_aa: ATLAGQANYGYT
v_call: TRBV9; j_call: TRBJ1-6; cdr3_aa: ASSSGQANSPLH
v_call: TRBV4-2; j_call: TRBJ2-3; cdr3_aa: ASSQPGTGKDTQY
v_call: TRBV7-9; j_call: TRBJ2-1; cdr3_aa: ASSLDGGSYNEQF
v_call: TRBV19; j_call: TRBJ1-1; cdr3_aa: ASSIMRTEAF
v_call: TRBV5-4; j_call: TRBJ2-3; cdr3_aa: ASSVGPRSSTDTQY
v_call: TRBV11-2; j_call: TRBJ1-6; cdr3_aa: ASSLSGVGSPLH
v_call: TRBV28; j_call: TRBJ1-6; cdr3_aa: ASSHQRVNHNSPLH
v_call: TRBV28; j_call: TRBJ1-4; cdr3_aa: ASSPGTGGGEKLF
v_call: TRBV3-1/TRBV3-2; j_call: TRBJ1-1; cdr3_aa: ASSPRGGSCTEAF
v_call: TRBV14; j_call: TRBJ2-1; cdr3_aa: ASSQGPSGGPHPRTYNEQF
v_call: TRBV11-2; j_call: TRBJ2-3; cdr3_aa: ASSLFPTRDIWGDTQY
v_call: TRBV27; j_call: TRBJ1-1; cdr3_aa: ASSLTGLNYAF
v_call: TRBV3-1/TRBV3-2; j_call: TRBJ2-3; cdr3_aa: ASSHNTDTQY
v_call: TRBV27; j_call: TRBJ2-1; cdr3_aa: ASSWLNEQF
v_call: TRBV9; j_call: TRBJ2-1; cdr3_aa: ASSVALAGYNEQF
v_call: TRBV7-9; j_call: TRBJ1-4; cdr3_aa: ASSQTRDRAWEKLF
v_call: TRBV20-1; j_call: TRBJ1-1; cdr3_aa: SADDSPQAF
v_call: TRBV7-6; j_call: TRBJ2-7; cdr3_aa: ASSQRGGRFYEQY
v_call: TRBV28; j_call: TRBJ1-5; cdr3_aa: ASSSAGTVDQPQH
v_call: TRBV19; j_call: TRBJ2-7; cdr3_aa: ASSIGQGANEQY
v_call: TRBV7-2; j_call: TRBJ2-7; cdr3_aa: ASTRGGSSYEQY
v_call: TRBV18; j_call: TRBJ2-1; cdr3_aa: ASLRGLAANEQF
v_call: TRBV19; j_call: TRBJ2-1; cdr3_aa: ASSIDLGLAGYYNEQF
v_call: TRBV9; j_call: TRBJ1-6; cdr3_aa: ASSSSGDPYNSPLH
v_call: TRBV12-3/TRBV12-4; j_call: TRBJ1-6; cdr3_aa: ASTLHNSPLH
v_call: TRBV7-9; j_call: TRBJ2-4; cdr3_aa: ASSLGTGAGRAKNIQY
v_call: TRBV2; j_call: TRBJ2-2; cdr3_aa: ASLKPGTSGNGELF
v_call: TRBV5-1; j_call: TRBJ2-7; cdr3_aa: ASSLQNRGNYEQY
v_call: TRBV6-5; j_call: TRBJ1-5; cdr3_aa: ASSYSWGDSNQPQH
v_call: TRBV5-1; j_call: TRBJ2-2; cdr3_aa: ASSLDRGNTGELF
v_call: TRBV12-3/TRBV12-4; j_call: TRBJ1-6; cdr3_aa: ASSFNRDSPLH